These 13 T cell receptor beta chains originate from one sample sequenced in a study of blood T cell repertoires in COVID-19. Assay: immunoSEQ multiplex PCR; the TCRdb copy retains only in-frame clones and omits some. This sample has more than 150,000 clones; about 86% occur once, and the top ten carry about a fifth. Sequenced sample: peripheral blood. The source is a man aged 70 or older with active or convalescent COVID-19.

The chain recombines TRBV10-3 with TRBJ2-7, with D hard to call. The germline CDR1 and CDR2 sequences are ENHRY and SYGVKD. This CDR3 spans 15 amino acids. V was trimmed by 3 bases and J by 0 bases, leaving 12 bases between them. The CDR3 protein is CAISEVRTTSYEQYF. The CDR3 region has the DNA TGTGCCATCAGTGAAGTCCGTACTACCTCCTACGAGCAGTACTTC.

The chain couples TRBV6-6 to TRBJ1-1; 7 nucleotides line up with TRBD1. This CDR3 contains 16 residues. V gave up 5 bases and J gave up 0 bases; unmatched junction bases: 9. Germline lookup yields CDR1 MNHNY and CDR2 SVGAGI (reference sequence). The CDR3 region has the DNA TGTGCCAGCAGTGGTATGGGACAGACTATGAACACTGAAGCTTTCTTT. It codes for CASSGMGQTMNTEAFF.

The genes are TRBV20-1 and TRBJ1-1; D not resolved. Per germline, CDR1 DFQATT and CDR2 SNEGSKA (reference sequence). CDR3 length equals 13 residues. V lost 3 bases and J 6 bases, leaving 14 bases between the germline ends. Here the CDR3 DNA reads TGCAGTGCTAGTGGGGAGAGGAGGTCTGAAGCTTTCTTT. Amino acid sequence: CSASGERRSEAFF.

This chain links TRBV12-3 or TRBV12-4 with TRBJ1-1; TRBD1 matches at 7 bases. The CDR3 is made up of 13 amino acids. After removal of 6 bases from V and 3 bases from J, the junction contained 4 bases not matched to a gene. CDR3 in DNA: TGTGCCAGCAGAGGTGACAGGGACACTGAAGCTTTCTTT. This sequence encodes CASRGDRDTEAFF.

The chain is built from TRBV16 and TRBJ1-2, with a possible D match to TRBD1 (6 bases). The germline gives CDR1 KGHSY, CDR2 FQNENV. This CDR3 has 15 residues. The ends were cut back, 7 bases at V and 3 bases at J, with 18 bases in the middle. The chain's CDR3 is CASIPSRQAHYGYTF. CDR3 bases: TGTGCCAGCATTCCTTCGAGACAGGCACACTATGGCTACACCTTC.

This chain links TRBV4-1 with TRBJ1-1; possible D gene TRBD1, 5 bases. This CDR3 has 15 amino acids. Germline values: CDR1 MGHRA, CDR2 YSYEKL. Trimming left V 5 bases short and J 1 base short, with 14 bases between. CDR3 residues: CASSMSTAKNTEAFF. CDR3 nucleotides: TGCGCCAGCAGCATGTCGACAGCGAAGAACACTGAAGCTTTCTTT.

V is TRBV5-1 and J is TRBJ2-3; 12 bases agree with TRBD2. CDR1 is SGHRS and CDR2 is YFSETQ in the germline V gene. The CDR3 runs 16 residues. V lost 4 bases and J lost 2; bases outside the gene matches: 5. The CDR3 bases are TGCGCCAGCAGCCCCGGACTAGCGGGGTACACAGATACGCAGTATTTT. Residues: CASSPGLAGYTDTQYF.

A single count supports this clone. The chain has TRBV9 and TRBJ2-3, with 7 bases identical to TRBD2. The CDR3 consists of 14 residues. V shed 5 bases and J 1 base; nucleotides not matched to a gene: 4. Germline V lookup: CDR1 SGDLS, CDR2 YYNGEE. The CDR3 loop reads CASSRTSGTDTQYF. As DNA, the CDR3 is TGTGCCAGCAGTCGAACTAGCGGCACAGATACGCAGTATTTT.

The gene calls are TRBV2 and TRBJ1-5; 9 nucleotides match TRBD1. Germline CDR1 SNHLY, CDR2 FYNNEI. The CDR3 has 14 residues. With V trimmed by 6 bases and J by 5 bases, 5 bases remained unmatched. The chain's CDR3 is CASSATGGDQPQHF. The CDR3 bases are TGTGCCAGCAGCGCGACAGGGGGGGATCAGCCCCAGCATTTT.

This clone was picked up a small number of times. The genes are TRBV5-5 and TRBJ2-3; a weak D match, TRBD1 (7 bases). V lost 7 bases, J lost 5 bases, and 11 bases lay in between. The length of the CDR3 is 12 residues. From germline, CDR1 is SGHKS and CDR2 YYEKEE (reference sequence). The CDR3 DNA is TGTGCCAGCGATCAGGGGGGAGATACGCAGTATTTT. Translated: CASDQGGDTQYF.

The V and J genes are TRBV6-2 or TRBV6-3 and TRBJ2-4, with D possibly being TRBD2 (6 bases). Germline-derived CDR1 and CDR2 are MNHEY and SVGEGT. Trimming stripped 5 bases from V and 6 bases from J, with 14 bases between. The CDR3 is 14 residues long. This CDR3 reads CASSPSGRGNIQYF. The CDR3 DNA reads as TGTGCCAGCAGTCCCTCGGGGCGGGGAAACATTCAGTACTTC.

The chain is built from TRBV18 and TRBJ2-3; D is perhaps TRBD1 (6 bases). V lost 4 bases and J 2 bases, leaving 10 bases between the germline ends. This CDR3 has 14 amino acids. Germline CDR1 KGHSH, CDR2 LQKENI. The CDR3 region has the DNA TGTGCCAGCTCACTCGGACAGTTCACAGATACGCAGTATTTT. Protein: CASSLGQFTDTQYF.

This rearrangement joins TRBV19 to TRBJ2-1; TRBD1 agrees at 12 bases. Germline CDR1 is LNHDA and CDR2 is SQIVND (reference sequence). Germline trimming cut 11 bases from V and 9 bases from J; bases unmatched to any gene: 8. This CDR3 has 13 residues. In DNA form, the CDR3 reads TGTGCCGGAGGGACAGGGGGCGCGGGTGAGCAGTTCTTC. This codes for CAGGTGGAGEQFF. Filled out from reference TRBV19 and TRBJ2-1, the complete variable domain reads DGGITQSPKYLFRKEGQNVTLSCEQNLNHDAMYWYRQDPGQGLRLIYYSQIVNDFQKGDIAEGYSVSREKKESFPLTVTSAQKNPTAFYLCAGGTGGAGEQFFGPGTRLTVL.